This TCR beta chain was sequenced during a study of T cell responses to AZD1222 COVID-19 vaccine. Study results and caveats: There were vaccine-associated CD4 TCRs across spike, dominant at 160-218 and 743-854. Donor demographics were predominantly white British with a female majority; clonal diversity may be underestimated.

The method was immunoSEQ multiplex PCR; TCRdb's version includes in-frame clones alone and lacks a portion of them. The data contain 130,000 or so clones, roughly 85% of them singletons. From germline, CDR1 is MNHEY and CDR2 SVGAGI. The CDR3 extends over 15 amino acids. The junction had 3 bases not matched to a gene; V was cut back by 6 bases and J by 1 base. As regards this clone: Antigen unknown.

This specimen was peripheral blood, taken 28 days after the second dose of the MenACWY control vaccine. This receptor was identified in an adult who received the MenACWY meningococcal vaccine as a control. The rearrangement joins TRBV6-5 to TRBJ1-5, with TRBD1 matching 10 bases. For the CDR3, the DNA is TGTGCCAGCAGCGAGACAGGGGGCAGCAATCAGCCCCAGCATTTT. This codes for CASSETGGSNQPQHF.